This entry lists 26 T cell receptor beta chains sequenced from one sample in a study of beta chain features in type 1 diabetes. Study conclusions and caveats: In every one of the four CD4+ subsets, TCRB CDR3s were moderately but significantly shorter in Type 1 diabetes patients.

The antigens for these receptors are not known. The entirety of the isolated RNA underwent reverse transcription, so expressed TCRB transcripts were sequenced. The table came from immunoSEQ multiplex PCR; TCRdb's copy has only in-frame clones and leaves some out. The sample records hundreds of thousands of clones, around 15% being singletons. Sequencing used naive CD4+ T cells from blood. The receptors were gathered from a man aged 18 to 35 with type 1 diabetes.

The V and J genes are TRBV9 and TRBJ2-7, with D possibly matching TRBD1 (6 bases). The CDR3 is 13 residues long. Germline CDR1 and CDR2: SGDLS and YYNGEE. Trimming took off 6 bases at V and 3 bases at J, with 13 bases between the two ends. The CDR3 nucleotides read TGTGCCAGCAACGGTGGACAGAACTACGAGCAGTACTTC. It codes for CASNGGQNYEQYF.

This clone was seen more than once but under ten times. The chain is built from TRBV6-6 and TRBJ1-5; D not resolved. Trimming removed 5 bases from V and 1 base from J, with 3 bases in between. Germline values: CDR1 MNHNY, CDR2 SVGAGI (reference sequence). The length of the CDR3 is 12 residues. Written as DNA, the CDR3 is TGTGCCAGCAGTGCAAGCAATCAGCCCCAGCATTTT. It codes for CASSASNQPQHF.

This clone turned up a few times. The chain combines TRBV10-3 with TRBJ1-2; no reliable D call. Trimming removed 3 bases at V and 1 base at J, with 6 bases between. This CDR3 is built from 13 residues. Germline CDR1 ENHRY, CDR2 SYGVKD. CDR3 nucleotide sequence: TGTGCCATCAGTGAACAGATTAACTATGGCTACACCTTC. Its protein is CAISEQINYGYTF.

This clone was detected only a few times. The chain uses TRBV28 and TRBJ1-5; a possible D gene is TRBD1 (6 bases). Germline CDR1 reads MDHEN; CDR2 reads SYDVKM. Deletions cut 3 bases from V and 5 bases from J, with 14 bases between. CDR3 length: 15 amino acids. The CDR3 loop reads CASSLTGQIHQPQHF. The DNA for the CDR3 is TGTGCCAGCAGTTTGACGGGACAAATCCATCAGCCCCAGCATTTT.

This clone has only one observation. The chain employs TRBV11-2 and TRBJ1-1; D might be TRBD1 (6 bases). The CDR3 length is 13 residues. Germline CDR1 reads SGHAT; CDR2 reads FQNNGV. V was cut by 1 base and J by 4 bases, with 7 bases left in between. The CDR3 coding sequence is TGTGCCAGCAGCTTAGCAGGGGTCACTGAAGCTTTCTTT. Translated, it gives CASSLAGVTEAFF.

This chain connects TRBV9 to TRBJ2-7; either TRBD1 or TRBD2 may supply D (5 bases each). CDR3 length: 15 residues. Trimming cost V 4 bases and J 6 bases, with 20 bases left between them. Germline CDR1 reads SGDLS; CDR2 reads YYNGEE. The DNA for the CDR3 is TGTGCCAGCAGCCCGACGGGGCCACAATGGGGCGAGCAGTACTTC. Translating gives CASSPTGPQWGEQYF.

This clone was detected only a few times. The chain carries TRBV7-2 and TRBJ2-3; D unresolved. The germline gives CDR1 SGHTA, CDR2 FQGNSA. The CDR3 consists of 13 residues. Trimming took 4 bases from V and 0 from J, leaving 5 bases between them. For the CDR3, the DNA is TGTGCCAGCAGCTCCTGGAGCACAGATACGCAGTATTTT. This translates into CASSSWSTDTQYF.

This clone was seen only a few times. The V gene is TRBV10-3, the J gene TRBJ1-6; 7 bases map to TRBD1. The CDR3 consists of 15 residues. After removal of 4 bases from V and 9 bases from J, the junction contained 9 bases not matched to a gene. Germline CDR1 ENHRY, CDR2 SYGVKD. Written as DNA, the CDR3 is TGTGCCATCAGTGCGCCGGAACAGGGGAGTTCACCCCTCCACTTT. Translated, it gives CAISAPEQGSSPLHF.

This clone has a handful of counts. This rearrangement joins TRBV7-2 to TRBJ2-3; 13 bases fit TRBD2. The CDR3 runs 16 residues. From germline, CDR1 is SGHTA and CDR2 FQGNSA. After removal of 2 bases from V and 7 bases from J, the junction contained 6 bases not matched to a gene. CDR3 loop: CASSLSGLAGDYTQYF. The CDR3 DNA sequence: TGTGCCAGCAGCTTATCCGGACTAGCGGGAGATTATACGCAGTATTTT.

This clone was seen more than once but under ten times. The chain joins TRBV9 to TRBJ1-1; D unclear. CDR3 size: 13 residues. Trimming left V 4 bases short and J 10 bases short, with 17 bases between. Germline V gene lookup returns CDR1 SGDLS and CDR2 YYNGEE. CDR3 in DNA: TGTGCCAGCAGCACCGAAGGGTTCCAGGTAGCTTTCTTT. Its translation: CASSTEGFQVAFF.

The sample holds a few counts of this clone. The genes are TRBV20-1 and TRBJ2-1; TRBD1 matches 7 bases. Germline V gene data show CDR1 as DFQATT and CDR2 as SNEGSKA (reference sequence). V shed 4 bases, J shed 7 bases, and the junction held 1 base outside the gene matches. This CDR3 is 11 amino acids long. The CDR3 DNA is TGCAGTGCTAAACAGGGGAATGAGCAGTTCTTC. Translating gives CSAKQGNEQFF.

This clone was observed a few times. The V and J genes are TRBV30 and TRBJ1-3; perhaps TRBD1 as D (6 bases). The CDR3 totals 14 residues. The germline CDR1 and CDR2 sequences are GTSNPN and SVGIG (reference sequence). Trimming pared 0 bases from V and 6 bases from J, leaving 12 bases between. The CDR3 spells CAWSVRGAVNTIYF. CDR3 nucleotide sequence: TGTGCCTGGAGTGTAAGGGGGGCCGTAAACACCATATATTTT. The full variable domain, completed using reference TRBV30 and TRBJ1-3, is SQTIHQWPATLVQPVGSPLSLECTVEGTSNPNLYWYRQAAGRGLQLLFYSVGIGQISSEVPQNLSASRPQDRQFILSSKKLLLSDSGFYLCAWSVRGAVNTIYFGEGSWLTVV.

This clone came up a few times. The CDR3 spells CASSQDGVNSGANVLTF. The CDR3 DNA sequence: TGTGCCAGCAGCCAAGATGGGGTGAACTCTGGGGCCAACGTCCTGACTTTC. This chain uses TRBV4-2 with TRBJ2-6, with D unresolved. V lost 0 bases, J lost 0 bases, and 9 bases lay in between. This CDR3 region has 17 residues. CDR1 is LGHNA and CDR2 is YNFKEQ in the germline V gene.

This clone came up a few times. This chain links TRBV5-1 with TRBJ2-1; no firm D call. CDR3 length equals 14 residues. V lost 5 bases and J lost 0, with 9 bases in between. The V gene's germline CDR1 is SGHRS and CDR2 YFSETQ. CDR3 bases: TGCGCCAGCAGGGGGTTATCCTCCTACAATGAGCAGTTCTTC. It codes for CASRGLSSYNEQFF.

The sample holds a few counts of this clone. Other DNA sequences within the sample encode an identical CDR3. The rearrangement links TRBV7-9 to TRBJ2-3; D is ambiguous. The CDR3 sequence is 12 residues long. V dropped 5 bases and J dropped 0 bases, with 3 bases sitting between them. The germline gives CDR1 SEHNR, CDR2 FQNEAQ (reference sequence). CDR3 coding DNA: TGTGCCAGCAGCCCTAGCACAGATACGCAGTATTTT. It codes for CASSPSTDTQYF.

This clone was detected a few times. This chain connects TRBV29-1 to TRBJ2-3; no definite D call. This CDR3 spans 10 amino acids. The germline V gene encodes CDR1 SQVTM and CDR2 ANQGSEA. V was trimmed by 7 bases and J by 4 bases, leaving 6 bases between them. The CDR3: CSGGPDTQYF. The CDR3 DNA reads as TGCAGCGGAGGACCAGATACGCAGTATTTT.

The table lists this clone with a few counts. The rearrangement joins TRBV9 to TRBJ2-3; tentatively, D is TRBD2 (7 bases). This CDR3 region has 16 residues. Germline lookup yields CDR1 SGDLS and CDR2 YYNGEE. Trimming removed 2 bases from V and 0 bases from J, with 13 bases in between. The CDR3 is CASSVGRGASTDTQYF. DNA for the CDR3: TGTGCCAGCAGCGTGGGTCGGGGGGCAAGCACAGATACGCAGTATTTT.

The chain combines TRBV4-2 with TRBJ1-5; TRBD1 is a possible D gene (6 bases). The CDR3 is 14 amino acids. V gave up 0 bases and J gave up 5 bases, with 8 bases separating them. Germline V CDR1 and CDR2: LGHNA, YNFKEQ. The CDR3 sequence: CASSQDRGDQPQHF. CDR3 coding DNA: TGTGCCAGCAGCCAAGATAGGGGGGATCAGCCCCAGCATTTT.

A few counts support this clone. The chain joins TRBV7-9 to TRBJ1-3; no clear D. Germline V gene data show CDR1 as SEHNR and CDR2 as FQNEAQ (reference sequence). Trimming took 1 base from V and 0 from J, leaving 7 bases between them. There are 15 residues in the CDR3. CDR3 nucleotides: TGTGCCAGCAGCTTAGTTGCCATCTCTGGAAACACCATATATTTT. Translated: CASSLVAISGNTIYF.

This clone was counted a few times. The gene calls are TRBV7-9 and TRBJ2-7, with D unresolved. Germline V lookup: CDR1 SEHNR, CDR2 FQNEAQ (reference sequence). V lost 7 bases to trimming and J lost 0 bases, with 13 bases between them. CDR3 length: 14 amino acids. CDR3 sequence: CASTLLQSSYEQYF. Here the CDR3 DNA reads TGTGCCAGCACCCTTCTGCAGAGCTCCTACGAGCAGTACTTC. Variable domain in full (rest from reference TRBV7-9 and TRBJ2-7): DTGVSQNPRHKITKRGQNVTFRCDPISEHNRLYWYRQTLGQGPEFLTYFQNEAQLEKSRLLSDRFSAERPKGSFSTLEIQRTEQGDSAMYLCASTLLQSSYEQYFGPGTRLTVT.

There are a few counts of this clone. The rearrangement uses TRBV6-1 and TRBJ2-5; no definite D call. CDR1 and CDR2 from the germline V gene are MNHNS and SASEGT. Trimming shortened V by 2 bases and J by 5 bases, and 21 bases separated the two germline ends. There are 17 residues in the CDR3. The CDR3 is CASSELGGTAIGETQYF. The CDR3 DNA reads TGTGCCAGCAGTGAATTGGGTGGCACCGCCATCGGGGAGACCCAGTACTTC.

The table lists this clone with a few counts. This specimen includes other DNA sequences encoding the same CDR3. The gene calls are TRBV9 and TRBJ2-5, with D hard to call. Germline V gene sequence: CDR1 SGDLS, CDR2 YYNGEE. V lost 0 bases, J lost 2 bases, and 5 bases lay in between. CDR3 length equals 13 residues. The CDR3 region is CASSVGGQETQYF. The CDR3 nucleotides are TGTGCCAGCAGCGTAGGTGGGCAAGAGACCCAGTACTTC.

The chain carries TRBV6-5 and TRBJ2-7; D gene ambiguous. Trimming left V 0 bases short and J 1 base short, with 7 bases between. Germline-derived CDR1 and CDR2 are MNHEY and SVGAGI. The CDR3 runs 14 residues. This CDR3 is CASSYSARSYEQYF. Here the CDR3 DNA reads TGTGCCAGCAGTTACTCGGCTAGATCCTACGAGCAGTACTTC.

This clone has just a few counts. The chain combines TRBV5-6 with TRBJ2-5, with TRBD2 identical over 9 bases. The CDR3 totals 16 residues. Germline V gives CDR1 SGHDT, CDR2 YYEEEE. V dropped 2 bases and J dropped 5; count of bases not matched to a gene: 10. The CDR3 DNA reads TGTGCCAGCAGCTTTTATTTCGGGACTAGCCGGGAGACCCAGTACTTC. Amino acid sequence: CASSFYFGTSRETQYF. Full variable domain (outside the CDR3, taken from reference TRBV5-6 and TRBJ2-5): DAGVTQSPTHLIKTRGQQVTLRCSPKSGHDTVSWYQQALGQGPQFIFQYYEEEERQRGNFPDRFSGHQFPNYSSELNVNALLLGDSALYLCASSFYFGTSRETQYFGPGTRLLVL.

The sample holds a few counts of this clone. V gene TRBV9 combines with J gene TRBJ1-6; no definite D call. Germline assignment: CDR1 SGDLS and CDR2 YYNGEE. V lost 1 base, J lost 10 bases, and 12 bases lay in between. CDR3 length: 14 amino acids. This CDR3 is CASSVTGKNSPLHF. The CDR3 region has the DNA TGTGCCAGCAGCGTAACCGGGAAGAACTCACCCCTCCACTTT. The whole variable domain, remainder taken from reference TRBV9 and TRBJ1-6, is DSGVTQTPKHLITATGQRVTLRCSPRSGDLSVYWYQQSLDQGLQFLIQYYNGEERAKGNILERFSAQQFPDLHSELNLSSLELGDSALYFCASSVTGKNSPLHFGNGTRLTVT.

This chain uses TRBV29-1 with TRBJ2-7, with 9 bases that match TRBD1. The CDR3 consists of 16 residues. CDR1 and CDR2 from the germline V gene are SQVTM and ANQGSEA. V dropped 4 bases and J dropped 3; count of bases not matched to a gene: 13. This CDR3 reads CSVGNSRQGVYYEQYF. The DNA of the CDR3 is TGCAGCGTTGGTAATTCCCGACAGGGGGTTTACTACGAGCAGTACTTC.